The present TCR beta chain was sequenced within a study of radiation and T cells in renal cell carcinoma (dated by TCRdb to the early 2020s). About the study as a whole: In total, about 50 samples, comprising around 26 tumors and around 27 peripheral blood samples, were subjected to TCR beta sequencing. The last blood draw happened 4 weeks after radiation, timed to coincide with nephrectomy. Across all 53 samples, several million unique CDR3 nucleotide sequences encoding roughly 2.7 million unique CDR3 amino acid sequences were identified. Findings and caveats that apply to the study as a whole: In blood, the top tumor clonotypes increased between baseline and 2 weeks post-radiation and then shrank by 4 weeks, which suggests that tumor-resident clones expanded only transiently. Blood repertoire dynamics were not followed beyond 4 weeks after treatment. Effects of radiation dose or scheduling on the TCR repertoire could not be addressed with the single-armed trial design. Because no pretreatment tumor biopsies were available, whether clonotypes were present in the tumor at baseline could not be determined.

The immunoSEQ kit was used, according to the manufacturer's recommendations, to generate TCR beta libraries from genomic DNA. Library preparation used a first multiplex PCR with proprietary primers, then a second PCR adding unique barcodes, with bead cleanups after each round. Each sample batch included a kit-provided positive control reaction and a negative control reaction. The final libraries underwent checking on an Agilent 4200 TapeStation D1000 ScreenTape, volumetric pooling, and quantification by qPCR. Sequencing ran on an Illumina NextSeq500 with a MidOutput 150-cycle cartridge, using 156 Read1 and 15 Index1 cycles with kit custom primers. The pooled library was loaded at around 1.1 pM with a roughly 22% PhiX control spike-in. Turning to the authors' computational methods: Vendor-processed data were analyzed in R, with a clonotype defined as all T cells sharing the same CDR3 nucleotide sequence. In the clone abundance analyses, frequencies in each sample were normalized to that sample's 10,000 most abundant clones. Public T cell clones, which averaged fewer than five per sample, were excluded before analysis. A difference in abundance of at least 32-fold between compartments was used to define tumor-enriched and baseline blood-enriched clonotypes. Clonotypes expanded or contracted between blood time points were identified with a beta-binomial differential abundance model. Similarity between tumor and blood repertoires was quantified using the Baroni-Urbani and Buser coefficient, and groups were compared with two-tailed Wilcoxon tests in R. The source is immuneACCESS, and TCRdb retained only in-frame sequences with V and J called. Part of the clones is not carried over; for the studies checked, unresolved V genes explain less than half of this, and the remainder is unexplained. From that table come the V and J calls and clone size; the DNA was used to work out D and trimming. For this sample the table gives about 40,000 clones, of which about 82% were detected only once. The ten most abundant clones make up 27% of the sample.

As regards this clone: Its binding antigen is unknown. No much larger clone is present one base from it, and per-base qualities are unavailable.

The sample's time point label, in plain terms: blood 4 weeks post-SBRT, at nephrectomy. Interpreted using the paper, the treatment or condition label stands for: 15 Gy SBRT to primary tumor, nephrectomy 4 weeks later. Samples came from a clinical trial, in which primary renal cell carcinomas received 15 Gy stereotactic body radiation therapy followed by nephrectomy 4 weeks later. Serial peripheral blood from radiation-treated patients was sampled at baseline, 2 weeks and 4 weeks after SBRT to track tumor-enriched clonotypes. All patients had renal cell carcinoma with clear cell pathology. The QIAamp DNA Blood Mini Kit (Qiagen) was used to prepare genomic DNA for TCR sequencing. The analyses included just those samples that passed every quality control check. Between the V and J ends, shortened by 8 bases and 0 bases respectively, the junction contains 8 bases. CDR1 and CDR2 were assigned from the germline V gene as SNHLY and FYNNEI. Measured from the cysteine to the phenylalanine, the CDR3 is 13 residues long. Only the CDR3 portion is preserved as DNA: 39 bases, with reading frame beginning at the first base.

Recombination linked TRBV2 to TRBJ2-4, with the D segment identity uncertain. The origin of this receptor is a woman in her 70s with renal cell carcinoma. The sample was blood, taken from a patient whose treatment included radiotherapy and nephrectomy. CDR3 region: CASSVLAKNIQYF. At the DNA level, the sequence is TGTGCCAGCTCAGTTTTAGCCAAAAACATTCAGTACTTC.